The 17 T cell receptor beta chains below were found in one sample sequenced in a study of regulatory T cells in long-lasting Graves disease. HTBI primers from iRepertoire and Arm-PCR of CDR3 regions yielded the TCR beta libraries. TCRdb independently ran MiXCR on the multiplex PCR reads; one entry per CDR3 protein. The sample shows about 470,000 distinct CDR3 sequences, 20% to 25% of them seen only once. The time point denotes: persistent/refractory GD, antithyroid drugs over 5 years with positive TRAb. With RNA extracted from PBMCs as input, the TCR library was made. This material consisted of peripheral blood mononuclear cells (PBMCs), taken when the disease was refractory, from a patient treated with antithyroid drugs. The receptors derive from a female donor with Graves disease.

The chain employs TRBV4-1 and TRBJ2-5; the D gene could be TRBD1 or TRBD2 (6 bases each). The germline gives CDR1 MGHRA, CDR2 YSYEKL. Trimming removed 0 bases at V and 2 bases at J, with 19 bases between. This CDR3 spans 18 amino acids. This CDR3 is CASSQDLRQGSGQETQYF. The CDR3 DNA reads TGCGCCAGCAGCCAAGATCTACGGCAGGGGAGCGGGCAAGAGACCCAGTACTTC.

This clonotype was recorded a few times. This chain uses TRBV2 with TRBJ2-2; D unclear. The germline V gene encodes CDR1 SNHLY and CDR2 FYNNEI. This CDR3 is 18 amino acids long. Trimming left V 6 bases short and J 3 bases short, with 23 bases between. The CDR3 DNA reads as TGTGCCAGCAGGGCCCCCTATTTGGCACTGGGGTACACCGGGGAGCTGTTTTTT. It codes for CASRAPYLALGYTGELFF.

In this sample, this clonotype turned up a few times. CDR3 protein: CATGRGTTGELFF. The CDR3 nucleotides are TGTGCCACCGGCAGGGGAACTACCGGGGAGCTGTTTTTT. This chain connects TRBV24-1 to TRBJ2-2; tentative D call: TRBD1 (6 bases). The CDR3 totals 13 residues. Germline V lookup: CDR1 KGHDR, CDR2 SFDVKD. Trimming shortened V by 9 bases and J by 5 bases, and 12 bases separated the two germline ends.

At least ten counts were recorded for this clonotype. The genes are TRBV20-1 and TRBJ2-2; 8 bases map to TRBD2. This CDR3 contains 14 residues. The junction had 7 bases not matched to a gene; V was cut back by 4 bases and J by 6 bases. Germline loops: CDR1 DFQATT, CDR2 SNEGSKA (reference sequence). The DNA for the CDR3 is TGCAGTGCTAAAGCGGGAGTCGGGGCCGGGGAGCTGTTTTTT. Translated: CSAKAGVGAGELFF.

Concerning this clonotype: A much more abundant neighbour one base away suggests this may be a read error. Written as DNA, the CDR3 is TGTCCCAGCAGCTTGGCCCAAGCGGATAGCTCCTACGAGCAGTACTTC. It is translated as CPSSLAQADSSYEQYF. The chain is built from TRBV5-6 and TRBJ2-7; possible D gene TRBD2, 5 bases. The CDR3 is 16 amino acids. CDR1 and CDR2 from the germline V gene are SGHDT and YYEEEE.

The CDR3 here is CASSGRREKVIQETQYF. The CDR3 DNA is TGTGCCAGCAGCGGTCGCCGGGAAAAAGTTATTCAAGAGACCCAGTACTTC. The J gene is TRBJ2-5, the V gene TRBV7-9, with TRBD2 as a possible D gene (5 bases). The CDR3 has 17 residues. V lost 5 bases and J 2 bases, leaving 21 bases between the germline ends. Per germline, CDR1 SEHNR and CDR2 FQNEAQ (reference sequence).

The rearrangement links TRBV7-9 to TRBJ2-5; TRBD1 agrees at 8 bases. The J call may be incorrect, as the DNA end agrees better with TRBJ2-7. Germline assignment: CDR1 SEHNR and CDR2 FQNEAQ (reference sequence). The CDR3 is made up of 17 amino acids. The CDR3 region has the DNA TGTGCCAGCAGCCGCCTAATGGGACAGGTGAGCTCCTACGAGCAGTACTTC. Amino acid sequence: CASSRLMGQVSSYEQYF.

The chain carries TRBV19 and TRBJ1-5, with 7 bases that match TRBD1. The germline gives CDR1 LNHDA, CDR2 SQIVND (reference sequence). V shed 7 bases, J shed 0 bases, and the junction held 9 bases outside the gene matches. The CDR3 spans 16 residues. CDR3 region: CASTPTGLGSNQPQHF. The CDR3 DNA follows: TGTGCCAGTACCCCGACAGGGTTAGGTAGCAATCAGCCCCAGCATTTT.

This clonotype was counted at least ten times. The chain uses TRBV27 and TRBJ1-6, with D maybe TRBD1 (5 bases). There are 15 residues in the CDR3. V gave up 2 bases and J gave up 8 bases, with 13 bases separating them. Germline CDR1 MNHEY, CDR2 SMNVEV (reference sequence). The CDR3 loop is CASSLRWDGHSPLHF. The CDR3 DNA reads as TGTGCCAGCAGTTTAAGGTGGGACGGACATTCACCCCTCCACTTT.

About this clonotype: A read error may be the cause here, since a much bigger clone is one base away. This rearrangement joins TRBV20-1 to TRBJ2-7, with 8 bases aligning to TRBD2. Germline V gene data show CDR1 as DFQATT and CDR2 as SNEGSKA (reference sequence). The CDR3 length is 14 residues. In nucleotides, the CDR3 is TGCAGTGTTAGAGGGGGGACTAGTCCCTACGAGCAGTACTTC. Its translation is CSVRGGTSPYEQYF.

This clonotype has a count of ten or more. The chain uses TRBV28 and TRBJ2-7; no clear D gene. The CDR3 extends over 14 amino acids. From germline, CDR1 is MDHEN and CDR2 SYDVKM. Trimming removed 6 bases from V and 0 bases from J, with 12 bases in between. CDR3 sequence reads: CASSTPLSSYEQYF. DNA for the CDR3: TGTGCCAGCAGCACCCCTCTAAGCTCCTACGAGCAGTACTTC. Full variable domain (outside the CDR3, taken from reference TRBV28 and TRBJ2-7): DVKVTQSSRYLVKRTGEKVFLECVQDMDHENMFWYRQDPGLGLRLIYFSYDVKMKEKGDIPEGYSVSREKKERFSLILESASTNQTSMYLCASSTPLSSYEQYFGPGTRLTVT.

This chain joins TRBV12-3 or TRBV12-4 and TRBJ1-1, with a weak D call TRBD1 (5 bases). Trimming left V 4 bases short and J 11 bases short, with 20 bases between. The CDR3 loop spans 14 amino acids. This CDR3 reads CASSSRVEGRGAFF. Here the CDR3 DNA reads TGTGCCAGCAGTTCCCGAGTCGAGGGAAGGGGCGCTTTCTTT.

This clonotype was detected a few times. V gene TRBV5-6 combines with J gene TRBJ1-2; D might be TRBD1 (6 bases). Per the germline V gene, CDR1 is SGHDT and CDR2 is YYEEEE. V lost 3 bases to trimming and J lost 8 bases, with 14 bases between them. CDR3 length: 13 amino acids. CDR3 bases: TGTGCCAGCAGCTCCGGACAGTCGGCCGGCTACACCTTC. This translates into CASSSGQSAGYTF.

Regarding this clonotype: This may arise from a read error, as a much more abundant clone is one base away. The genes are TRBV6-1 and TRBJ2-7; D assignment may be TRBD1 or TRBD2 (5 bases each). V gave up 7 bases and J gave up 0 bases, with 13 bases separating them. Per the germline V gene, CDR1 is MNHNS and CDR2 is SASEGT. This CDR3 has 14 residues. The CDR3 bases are TGTGCCAGCAAGATGGACGGGACCTCCTACGAGCAGTACTTC. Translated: CASKMDGTSYEQYF.

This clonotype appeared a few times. Here the CDR3 DNA reads TGTGCCAGCAGCCAACCGGGACTCGGTGAAAAACTGTTTTTT. Translation gives CASSQPGLGEKLFF. The J gene is TRBJ1-4, the V gene TRBV7-9, with TRBD1 as a possible D gene (5 bases). Germline assignment: CDR1 SEHNR and CDR2 FQNEAQ (reference sequence). The CDR3 extends over 14 amino acids. V was clipped by 5 bases and J by 7 bases, with 14 bases between them.

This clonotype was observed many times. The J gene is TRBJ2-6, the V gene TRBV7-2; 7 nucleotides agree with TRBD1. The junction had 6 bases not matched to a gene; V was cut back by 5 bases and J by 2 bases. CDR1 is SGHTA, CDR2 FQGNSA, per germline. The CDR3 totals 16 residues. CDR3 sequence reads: CASSPDRATGANVLTF. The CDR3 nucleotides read TGTGCCAGCAGCCCAGACAGGGCTACTGGGGCCAACGTCCTGACTTTC.

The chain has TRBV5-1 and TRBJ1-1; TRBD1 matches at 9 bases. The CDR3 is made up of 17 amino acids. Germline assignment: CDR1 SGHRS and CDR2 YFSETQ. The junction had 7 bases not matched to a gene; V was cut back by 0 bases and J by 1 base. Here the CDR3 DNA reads TGCGCCAGCAGCTTGGAGGGGACAGGGAGTTGGAACACTGAAGCTTTCTTT. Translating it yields CASSLEGTGSWNTEAFF.